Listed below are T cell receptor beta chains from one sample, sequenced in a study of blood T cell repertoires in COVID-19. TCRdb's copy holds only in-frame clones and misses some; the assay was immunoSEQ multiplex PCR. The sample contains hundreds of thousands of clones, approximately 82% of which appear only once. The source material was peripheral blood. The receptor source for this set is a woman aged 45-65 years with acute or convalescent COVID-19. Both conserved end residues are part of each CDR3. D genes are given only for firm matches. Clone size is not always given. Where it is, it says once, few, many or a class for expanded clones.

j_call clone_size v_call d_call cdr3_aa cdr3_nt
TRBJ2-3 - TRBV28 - CASSLPGGSGHGTDTQYF TGTGCCAGCAGTTTGCCGGGTGGAAGCGGCCACGGCACAGATACGCAGTATTTT
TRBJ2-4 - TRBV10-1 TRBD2 CASSPSLAGPPNDIQYF TGCGCCAGCAGTCCCTCTCTAGCGGGCCCACCTAATGACATTCAGTACTTC
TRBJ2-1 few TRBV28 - CASRSRRVHYNEQFF TGTGCCAGCAGGTCCCGGAGGGTCCACTACAATGAGCAGTTCTTC
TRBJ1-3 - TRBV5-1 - CASNLSPSGNTIYF TGCGCCAGCAACTTGAGCCCCTCTGGAAACACCATATATTTT
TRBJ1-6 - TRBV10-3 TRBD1 CAISDRDQSPLHF TGTGCCATCAGCGACAGGGATCAGTCACCCCTCCACTTT
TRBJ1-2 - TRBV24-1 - CATSDPRTANYGYTF TGTGCCACCAGTGATCCCCGGACAGCTAACTATGGCTACACCTTC
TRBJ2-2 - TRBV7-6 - CASSFRDTGELFF TGTGCCAGCAGCTTCAGGGACACCGGGGAGCTGTTTTTT
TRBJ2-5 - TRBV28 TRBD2 CASSSSGRTHETQYF TGTGCCAGCAGCTCTAGCGGGAGGACGCATGAGACCCAGTACTTC
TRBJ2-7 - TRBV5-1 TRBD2 CASSLSGTLGRYEQYF TGCGCCAGCAGCTTGAGCGGGACTCTGGGGAGATACGAGCAGTACTTC
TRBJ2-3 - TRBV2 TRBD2 CASSEVGTRDGTDTQYF TGTGCCAGCAGTGAAGTCGGGACTAGGGACGGCACAGATACGCAGTATTTT
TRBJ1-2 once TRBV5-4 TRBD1 CASSSPTGWASGYTF TGTGCCAGCAGCTCGCCGACAGGGTGGGCGAGTGGCTACACCTTC
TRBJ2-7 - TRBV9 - CASSALGQPYEQYF TGTGCCAGCAGCGCCCTCGGACAGCCCTACGAGCAGTACTTC
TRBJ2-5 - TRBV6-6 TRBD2 CASSLTSGSAAETQYF TGTGCCAGCTCACTGACTAGCGGGAGCGCCGCGGAGACCCAGTACTTC
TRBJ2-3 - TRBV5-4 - CAIQLGSGASTDTQYF TGTGCCATCCAGCTTGGTAGCGGAGCGAGCACAGATACGCAGTATTTT
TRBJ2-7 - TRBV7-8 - CASSTRDFLYEQYF TGTGCCAGCAGCACCCGGGACTTCCTCTACGAGCAGTACTTC
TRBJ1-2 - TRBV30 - CAWSLNLNYGYTF TGTGCCTGGAGTTTGAACTTAAACTATGGCTACACCTTC
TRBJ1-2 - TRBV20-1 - CSAGGDYGYTF TGCAGTGCTGGGGGCGACTATGGCTACACCTTC
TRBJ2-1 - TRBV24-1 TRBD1 CATRTGDYNEQFF TGTGCCACCAGGACAGGGGACTACAATGAGCAGTTCTTC
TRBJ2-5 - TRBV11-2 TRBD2 CASSLDDWASGQETQYF TGTGCCAGCAGCTTAGATGACTGGGCTAGCGGCCAAGAGACCCAGTACTTC
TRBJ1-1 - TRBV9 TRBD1 CASSGTGRITEAFF TGTGCCAGCAGCGGGACAGGGAGGATAACTGAAGCTTTCTTT
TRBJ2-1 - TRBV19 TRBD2 CASSMVGGYNEQFF TGTGCCAGTAGTATGGTGGGAGGGTACAATGAGCAGTTCTTC
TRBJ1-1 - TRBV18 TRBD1 CASSFTGGAEAFF TGTGCCAGCTCATTTACAGGGGGCGCTGAAGCTTTCTTT
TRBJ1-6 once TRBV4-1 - CASSPGAESSYNSPLHF TGCGCCAGCAGCCCAGGGGCGGAGAGCTCCTATAATTCACCCCTCCACTTT
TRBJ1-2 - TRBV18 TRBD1 CASSPGTGLAWGYTF TGTGCCAGCTCACCAGGGACAGGGTTAGCGTGGGGCTACACCTTC
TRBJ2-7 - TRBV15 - CATSRAGDHEQYF TGTGCCACCAGCAGGGCAGGGGATCACGAGCAGTACTTC
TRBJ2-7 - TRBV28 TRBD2 CASSLYGGGLAGFSYEQYF TGTGCCAGCAGTTTATACGGCGGGGGACTAGCGGGCTTCTCCTACGAGCAGTACTTC
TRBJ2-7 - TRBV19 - CASSIEAGATYEQYF TGTGCCAGTAGTATAGAGGCTGGGGCTACCTACGAGCAGTACTTC
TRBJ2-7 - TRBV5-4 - CASSPQGNYEQYF TGTGCCAGCAGCCCCCAGGGAAATTACGAGCAGTACTTC
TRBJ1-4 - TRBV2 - CASSSSTTNEKLFF TGTGCCAGCAGTAGCTCGACAACTAATGAAAAACTGTTTTTT
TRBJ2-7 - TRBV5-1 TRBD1 CASSPGTGGFYEQYF TGCGCCAGCAGCCCCGGGACAGGGGGCTTCTACGAGCAGTACTTC
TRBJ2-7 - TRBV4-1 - CASSPEEDSSSYEQYF TGCGCCAGCAGCCCCGAGGAGGACTCGAGCTCCTACGAGCAGTACTTC
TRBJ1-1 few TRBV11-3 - CASSLDRATEAFF TGTGCCAGCAGCTTAGACAGGGCCACTGAAGCTTTCTTT
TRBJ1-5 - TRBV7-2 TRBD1 CASSYVGQDNQPQHF TGTGCCAGCAGCTATGTCGGACAGGATAATCAGCCCCAGCATTTT
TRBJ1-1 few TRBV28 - CASIRVGPGTEAFF TGTGCCAGCATCCGGGTTGGGCCGGGGACTGAAGCTTTCTTT
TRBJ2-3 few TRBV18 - CASSPQASRTDTQYF TGTGCCAGCTCACCACAGGCTAGTCGGACAGATACGCAGTATTTT
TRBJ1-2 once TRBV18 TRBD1 CASSRGQGMDGYTF TGTGCCAGCTCACGGGGACAGGGGATGGATGGCTACACCTTC
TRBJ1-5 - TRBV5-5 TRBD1 CASSPGQLLQPQHF TGTGCCAGCAGCCCGGGACAGCTCCTTCAGCCCCAGCATTTT
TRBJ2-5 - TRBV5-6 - CASSFSRANWYQETQYF TGTGCCAGCAGCTTCTCGCGGGCGAACTGGTACCAAGAGACCCAGTACTTC
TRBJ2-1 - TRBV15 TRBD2 CATSRDGGVAGEQFF TGTGCCACCAGCAGAGATGGGGGGGTAGCCGGTGAGCAGTTCTTC
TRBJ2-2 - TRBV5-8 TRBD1 CASSLHRGRNTGELFF TGTGCCAGCAGCTTGCACAGGGGGCGGAACACCGGGGAGCTGTTTTTT
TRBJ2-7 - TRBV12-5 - CASGSNYEQYF TGTGCTAGTGGTTCCAACTACGAGCAGTACTTC
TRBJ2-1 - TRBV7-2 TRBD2 CASSSSAGVVGYEQFF TGTGCCAGCAGCTCCTCAGCGGGAGTAGTGGGGTATGAGCAGTTCTTC
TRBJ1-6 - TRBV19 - CASSITTEGVPLHF TGTGCCAGTAGTATCACGACAGAAGGTGTACCCCTCCACTTT
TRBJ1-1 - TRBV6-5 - CASSKYRAFETEAFF TGTGCCAGCAGTAAATACCGCGCGTTTGAAACTGAAGCTTTCTTT
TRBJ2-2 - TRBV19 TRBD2 CASTSGTSGRNFGELFF TGTGCCAGTACCTCTGGGACTAGCGGGAGGAATTTCGGGGAGCTGTTTTTT
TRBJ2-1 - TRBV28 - CASTWGASYNEQFF TGTGCCAGCACGTGGGGCGCGTCCTACAATGAGCAGTTCTTC
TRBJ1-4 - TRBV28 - CASSTRINEKLFF TGTGCCAGCAGTACCAGAATTAATGAAAAACTGTTTTTT
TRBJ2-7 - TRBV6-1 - CASSEAGTGDYEQYF TGTGCCAGCAGTGAAGCGGGGACGGGAGACTACGAGCAGTACTTC
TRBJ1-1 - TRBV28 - CASSLNLGDTEAFF TGTGCCAGCAGTTTAAATTTAGGGGACACTGAAGCTTTCTTT
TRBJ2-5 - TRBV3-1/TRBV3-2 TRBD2 CASRTSGSGETQYF TGTGCCAGCAGGACTAGCGGCTCCGGAGAGACCCAGTACTTC
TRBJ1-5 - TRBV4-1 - CASSQDSSQPQHF TGCGCCAGCAGCCAGGACAGCTCTCAGCCCCAGCATTTT